This T cell receptor beta chain was captured in a study of T cells in localized non-small cell lung cancer. Study conclusions and caveats: T cell clonality was highest in uninvolved adjacent lung, above tumor. Increased T cell density in blood showed an association with longer overall survival.

Data came from immunoSEQ multiplex PCR; TCRdb stores just in-frame clones and leaves some out. The table lists some 11,000 clones, about 83% of them singletons, with around 20% in the top ten. The germline V gene has CDR1 MNHNY and CDR2 SVGAGI (reference sequence). The CDR3 is made up of 14 amino acids. V lost 2 bases, J lost 0 bases, and 8 bases lay in between. Notes on this clone: The antigen is not known.

The V call is TRBV6-6, the J call TRBJ2-7; no firm D call. This specimen consisted of peripheral blood, obtained before any cancer treatment. This TCR was sampled from a male donor at least 60 years old with stage I lung adenocarcinoma. The CDR3 reads CASSYRWDSYEQYF. The DNA for the CDR3 is TGTGCCAGCAGTTACCGCTGGGACTCCTACGAGCAGTACTTC.